The clone carrying this T cell receptor beta chain was detected only a few times. What it binds is not known. Sequencing used immunoSEQ multiplex PCR; TCRdb keeps in-frame clones, though not all of them. The data contain almost 750,000 clones, 72% of them singletons. This sample was included in a study of shared clonotypes between healthy human individuals. V lost 2 bases and J 2 bases, leaving 10 bases between the germline ends. The CDR3 length is 14 residues. Study results and limitations: Clonotypes not shared had lower generation probabilities than those common to all four donors. Clonotype sharing among the donors was expected to vary with sequencing depth.

J is TRBJ1-1 and V is TRBV5-3, with no clear D. TRBV5-3 counts as an open reading frame of uncertain function. The sample was memory CD4+ T cells sorted from blood. Subset meaning: CD45RA-negative fraction. The sequence derives from a woman in her 30s in good health. The DNA for the CDR3 is TGTGCCAGAAGCTTAGGACTGATAAACACTGAAGCTTTCTTT. It is translated as CARSLGLINTEAFF.